This T cell receptor beta chain appears in the sequencing data of a study of blood T cell repertoires in COVID-19. The length of the CDR3 is 13 residues. V was trimmed by 4 bases and J by 3 bases, leaving 10 bases between them. In germline, CDR1 is SGDLS, CDR2 YYNGEE. Sequencing used immunoSEQ multiplex PCR; TCRdb keeps in-frame clones, though not all of them. The sample lists about 400,000 clones; around 92% were seen once. The V gene is TRBV9, the J gene TRBJ1-1; D not resolved. The sequencing sample was made of PBMCs or T cells enriched from blood (not recorded which). The receptor comes from a woman aged 25-40 years who had recovered from COVID-19. This chain's CDR3 is CASSPRVDTEAFF. The CDR3 nucleotides are TGTGCCAGCAGCCCGCGGGTCGACACTGAAGCTTTCTTT.